This T cell receptor (beta chain) was identified in a study of Ad26.COV2.S vaccination and SARS-CoV-2 variants (dated by TCRdb to 2020 to 2023). Turning to the overall study: Vaccine-arm donors came from COV1001, a multicentre, randomized, double-blind, placebo-controlled phase I-IIa trial of Ad26.COV2.S in healthy adults. Trial participants were randomized into five groups of five: low-dose or high-dose Ad26.COV2.S given once or twice, or placebo on both occasions. Throughout the experiments and outcome assessment, investigators stayed blinded to trial group allocation. A total of around 32 samples were included in the TCR-sequenced set, comprising approximately 20 Ad26.COV2.S vaccine recipients, 5 placebo recipients and 8 SARS-CoV-2 convalescent individuals. Ad26.COV2.S was given intramuscularly at 5x10^10 or 1x10^11 viral particles, as a single shot or as two shots 56 days apart. Sequencing of the TCRbeta repertoire served to evaluate the specificity and breadth of SARS-CoV-2-reactive T cell receptors following Ad26.COV2.S vaccination.

V sheds 5 bases and J sheds 3 bases, leaving 17 bases between their ends. The CDR3, from cysteine to phenylalanine, totals 15 residues. Left in the record is the CDR3 DNA by itself, 45 bases read in frame from the first base. From the germline V gene (reference sequence), CDR1 is SEHNR and CDR2 is FQNEAQ. A word on this clone: Its specific antigen is unknown. One base away there is no much larger clone; base qualities are not given.

Results the study describes overall, beyond this receptor: The authors noted that total T cell responses may have been underestimated by the TCR breadth and depth analyses. Compared with placebo recipients, Ad26.COV2.S recipients showed higher spike-specific TCR breadth (P = 0.0014). Substantial breadth of spike-specific CD8+ and CD4+ T cell responses was reported after vaccination. Vaccine and placebo recipients had comparable non-spike TCR breadth, which fits with the vaccine containing only spike. The study was not powered for comparison of responses between vaccine doses or regimens.

The sample's treatment or condition label is to be understood as: some 20 received Ad26.COV2.S at low or high dose, single or two shots; about 5 received placebo; per-sample allocation not given. For vaccine and placebo recipients, repertoires were sequenced using samples collected on day 63 after the first injection. In Cohort 1b, 20 to 25 adults aged 18-55 years were enrolled at a single site in Boston, USA, between 29 July and 7 August 2020. As a vaccine, Ad26.COV2.S was a replication-incompetent adenovirus type 26 vector that expressed a prefusion-stabilized SARS-CoV-2 spike protein derived from the original Wuhan strain. The immunoSEQ Assay was the method used to sequence TCRbeta CDR3 regions. After extraction, genomic DNA underwent amplification by bias-controlled multiplex PCR, followed by high-throughput sequencing. Per the authors' processing: Collapsing and filtering of sequences were performed to quantify the absolute abundance of each unique TCRbeta CDR3 region. Usable DNA was measured by amplifying reference genes present in all nucleated cells, and TCRbeta template counts were normalized to that usable DNA to estimate T cell fraction. Repertoire TCRs were annotated as SARS-CoV-2-specific when V gene, CDR3 amino acid sequence and J gene were exactly matched to a known reactive TCR set. MIRA supplied the reference SARS-CoV-2 TCR set, which was filtered for enrichment in COVID-19-positive ImmuneCODE repertoires so that public or cross-reactive TCRs were removed. Based on the MIRA antigens, annotated TCRs were further analysed at the level of specific ORF or position within ORF. Breadth was defined as annotated unique rearrangements over total unique productive rearrangements; depth was the summed frequency of those rearrangements. Group comparisons of TCR breadth used two-sided Wilcoxon rank-sum tests. TCRdb retrieved this table from immuneACCESS and kept in-frame rearrangements only. Not all clones are present; in checked studies, unresolved V genes account for under half, and no reason is known for the remainder. V and J calls and clone size come straight from that table; D and trimming were deduced from the DNA. The sample table shows about 400,000 clones, and around 82% are seen once. About 8% of the sample belongs to the ten largest clones.

This sequence was found in a person between 18 and 59 years old who received the Ad26.COV2.S COVID-19 vaccine or a placebo. The rearranged chain carries TRBV7-9 and TRBJ2-7; the D gene may be TRBD1 or TRBD2, since each aligns over 6 bases. The source was peripheral blood, collected in a trial of Ad26.COV2.S vaccine versus placebo. The DNA is as follows: TGTGCCAGCAGCGGAATCGGAGGGGGGAGCTACGAGCAGTACTTC. Translated, this is CASSGIGGGSYEQYF.